In its sample, the clone carrying this T cell receptor (beta chain) was seen once. The data stem from a study of control samples from healthy donors and cancer patients. Losses at the gene ends were 4 bases for V and 5 bases for J; bases not matched to a gene: 13. CDR1 and CDR2 from the germline V gene are SGHRS and YFSETQ. The CDR3 totals 17 residues. Clones were read by immunoSEQ multiplex PCR, and TCRdb kept only the in-frame ones, dropping some. The repertoire holds 84,000 or so clones, with about nine tenths as singletons. The sample taken for sequencing was blood. The rearrangement uses TRBV5-1 and TRBJ1-4; TRBD1 matches 8 bases. The sequence was obtained from a man younger than 40 in good health. CDR3 bases: TGCGCCAGCAGCCCCGGGAGCTTGGGGACAGGAAATGAAAAACTGTTTTTT. Its protein product is CASSPGSLGTGNEKLFF.